Following are 24 T cell receptor beta chains from one sample sequenced in a study of T-cell memory formation after mild COVID-19. MiXCR, run by TCRdb on the 5' RACE reads, gives a single entry per CDR3 protein. The sample records about 240,000 distinct CDR3 sequences, over 9% being singletons. The material sequenced was PBMCs or a T cell subset sorted from them (not recorded which). Receptor source: a man aged 18 to 29 who had mild COVID-19 (a few samples of this study predate the infection). Cell type and time point are not known.

The chain uses TRBV29-1 and TRBJ2-7, with D perhaps matching TRBD2 (6 bases). The CDR3 is made up of 14 amino acids. Trimming stripped 5 bases from V and 2 bases from J, with 16 bases between. Germline loops: CDR1 SQVTM, CDR2 ANQGSEA. The CDR3 DNA reads as TGCAGCGTTCTTAGGGTGGGGGGAGCCTACGAGCAGTACTTC. Translating it yields CSVLRVGGAYEQYF.

This clonotype was found a few times. The J gene is TRBJ2-1, the V gene TRBV29-1; a weak D match, TRBD2 (5 bases). Trimming pared 0 bases from V and 8 bases from J, leaving 17 bases between. The germline gives CDR1 SQVTM, CDR2 ANQGSEA. CDR3 length: 15 amino acids. The CDR3 region is CSVEDPGGGWHEQFF. CDR3 nucleotides: TGCAGCGTTGAAGACCCCGGAGGCGGGTGGCATGAGCAGTTCTTC.

This clonotype came up once. One end of the junction does not line up with germline, which may come from a read error. V gene TRBV7-2 combines with J gene TRBJ1-1, with TRBD1 as a possible D gene (6 bases). The CDR3 length is 15 residues. CDR1 is SGHTA, CDR2 FQGNSA, per germline. The CDR3 coding sequence is TGTGTCAGCAGCTTAGCGCTAGGGGGGAACACTGAAGCTTTCTTT. Its protein product is CVSSLALGGNTEAFF. Looking up the rest from reference TRBV7-2 and TRBJ1-1 gives the full variable domain: GAGVSQSPSNKVTEKGKDVELRCDPISGHTALYWYRQSLGQGLEFLIYFQGNSAPDKSGLPSDRFSAERTGGSVSTLTIQRTQQEDSAVYLCVSSLALGGNTEAFFGQGTRLTVV.

Many counts were recorded for this clonotype. DNA for the CDR3: TGTGCCAGCAGCTTCTATGCCGGGACAGGGGCAGGGAATGAGCAGTTCTTC. As protein: CASSFYAGTGAGNEQFF. V is TRBV7-6 and J is TRBJ2-1, with 10 bases that match TRBD1. Germline lookup yields CDR1 SGHVS and CDR2 FNYEAQ. The V and J ends lost 3 bases and 7 bases, in that order; junction bases with no gene match: 12. CDR3 length: 17 amino acids. The whole variable domain, remainder taken from reference TRBV7-6 and TRBJ2-1, is GAGVSQSPRYKVTKRGQDVALRCDPISGHVSLYWYRQALGQGPEFLTYFNYEAQQDKSGLPNDRFSAERPEGSISTLTIQRTEQRDSAMYRCASSFYAGTGAGNEQFFGPGTRLTVL.

This rearrangement joins TRBV7-8 to TRBJ2-2; 10 bases are a match to TRBD1. The CDR3 consists of 15 residues. V dropped 5 bases and J dropped 6; count of bases not matched to a gene: 6. CDR1 is SGHVS, CDR2 FQNEAQ, per germline. CDR3 nucleotide sequence: TGTGCCAGCAGCCTACGGACAGGGGGGTCCGGGGAGCTGTTTTTT. Translation gives CASSLRTGGSGELFF.

Only a few counts were recorded for this clonotype. The chain combines TRBV19 with TRBJ1-1; D is unclear. The CDR3 contains 16 residues. V dropped 3 bases and J dropped 0 bases, with 14 bases sitting between them. CDR1 is LNHDA and CDR2 is SQIVND in the germline V gene (reference sequence). CDR3 nucleotides: TGTGCCAGTAGTATCTCGGGGTCAGTATTGAACACTGAAGCTTTCTTT. Protein product: CASSISGSVLNTEAFF.

The chain joins TRBV20-1 to TRBJ1-5; weak D call: TRBD1 (6 bases). This CDR3 has 14 residues. V lost 7 bases, J lost 0 bases, and 13 bases lay in between. The germline gives CDR1 DFQATT, CDR2 SNEGSKA (reference sequence). The DNA of the CDR3 is TGCAGTGTCTCGGACAGCTATAGCAATCAGCCCCAGCATTTT. Protein sequence: CSVSDSYSNQPQHF.

The CDR3 DNA is TGTGCCAGCAGTTTAAGGGGGAACGACTACGAGCAGTACTTC. Protein: CASSLRGNDYEQYF. This rearrangement joins TRBV12-3 or TRBV12-4 to TRBJ2-7; weak D call: TRBD1 (6 bases). V was shortened by 2 bases and J by 3 bases, with 11 bases between the two germline ends. The CDR3 sequence is 14 residues long.

The gene calls are TRBV2 and TRBJ2-7, with D perhaps matching TRBD1 (6 bases). The ends were cut back, 4 bases at V and 0 bases at J, with 22 bases in the middle. Germline CDR1 and CDR2: SNHLY and FYNNEI. The CDR3 has 18 residues. CDR3 DNA: TGTGCCAGCAGTGTATCTCGAAGGACAGCAGTTAGCTCCTACGAGCAGTACTTC. As protein: CASSVSRRTAVSSYEQYF.

The chain uses TRBV5-1 and TRBJ1-5, with 8 bases identical to TRBD1. V shed 4 bases, J shed 1 base, and the junction held 16 bases outside the gene matches. The length of the CDR3 is 19 residues. The germline gives CDR1 SGHRS, CDR2 YFSETQ. The CDR3 DNA reads TGCGCCAGCAGCATCCAGCGTCCCTCCCAGGGGGCAAGCAATCAGCCCCAGCATTTT. It encodes CASSIQRPSQGASNQPQHF.

The chain joins TRBV5-5 to TRBJ2-7, with TRBD1 as a possible D gene (6 bases). The CDR3 has 12 residues. Germline V gene lookup returns CDR1 SGHKS and CDR2 YYEKEE (reference sequence). The V and J ends lost 3 bases and 7 bases respectively, with 11 bases between them. The CDR3 reads CASSSTGWEQYV. For the CDR3, the DNA is TGTGCCAGCAGCTCGACAGGTTGGGAGCAGTACGTC.

Only a few counts were recorded for this clonotype. This chain uses TRBV4-3 with TRBJ2-2; 7 bases match TRBD2. V gave up 1 base and J gave up 7 bases; unmatched junction bases: 3. The CDR3 totals 14 residues. CDR1 is LGHNA and CDR2 is YSLEER in the germline V gene. CDR3: CASSQGGGSGELFF. The CDR3 DNA follows: TGCGCCAGCAGCCAAGGGGGGGGGAGCGGGGAGCTGTTTTTT.

This clonotype was seen a few times. The chain combines TRBV6-5 with TRBJ2-7, with 7 bases identical to TRBD2. The germline gives CDR1 MNHEY, CDR2 SVGAGI. Losses at the gene ends were 5 bases for V and 6 bases for J; bases not matched to a gene: 13. CDR3 length: 15 amino acids. This CDR3 reads CASSMSPGPGGEQYV. The DNA for the CDR3 is TGTGCCAGCAGTATGTCTCCGGGCCCGGGGGGCGAGCAGTACGTC.

This clonotype was recorded many times. This chain uses TRBV5-5 with TRBJ2-6; D is unresolved. The length of the CDR3 is 13 residues. Germline values: CDR1 SGHKS, CDR2 YYEKEE (reference sequence). The V and J ends lost 1 base and 4 bases respectively, with 3 bases between them. The CDR3 DNA reads TGTGCCAGCAGCTTGTGGGGGGCCAACGTCCTGACTTTC. Translation gives CASSLWGANVLTF.

The table lists this clonotype with a few counts. This chain joins TRBV29-1 and TRBJ2-5; D is ambiguous. The CDR3 spans 11 residues. V lost 3 bases and J 8 bases, leaving 10 bases between the germline ends. Germline V gene lookup returns CDR1 SQVTM and CDR2 ANQGSEA. DNA of the CDR3: TGCAGCGTTGAGGGCTCTTTAACCCAGTACTTC. It is translated as CSVEGSLTQYF.

The chain links TRBV12-3 or TRBV12-4 to TRBJ2-7; 7 positions match TRBD2. Trimming at V came to 3 bases and at J to 7 bases, leaving 6 bases not matched to a gene. This CDR3 is built from 13 residues. CDR3 nucleotide sequence: TGTGCCAGCAGTTTTGTTCAGGGAGGGGAGCAGTACGTC. Translation: CASSFVQGGEQYV.

This clonotype was seen a few times. The V call is TRBV20-1, the J call TRBJ1-2; TRBD1 aligns across 8 bases. Germline loops: CDR1 DFQATT, CDR2 SNEGSKA (reference sequence). There are 14 residues in the CDR3. V was clipped by 1 base and J by 6 bases; unmatched bases: 7. The CDR3 coding sequence is TGCAGTGCTAGAGCCGAGGACAGGGACGATGGCTACACCTTC. It translates to CSARAEDRDDGYTF.

This clonotype occurred a few times. V and J are TRBV6-2 or TRBV6-3 and TRBJ2-5, with 12 bases that match TRBD2. In germline, CDR1 is MNHEY, CDR2 SVGEGT. CDR3 size: 15 residues. V lost 5 bases, J lost 3 bases, and 4 bases stayed unmatched. The CDR3 is CASSGGLAGKETQYF. CDR3 in DNA: TGTGCCAGCAGTGGGGGACTAGCGGGCAAAGAGACCCAGTACTTC.

The chain combines TRBV12-3 or TRBV12-4 with TRBJ1-4; D gene uncertain. This CDR3 has 14 amino acids. The V and J ends lost 6 bases and 6 bases respectively, with 14 bases between them. The CDR3 loop is CASSNIGEDEKLFF. The CDR3 region has the DNA TGTGCCAGCAGCAACATAGGCGAAGATGAAAAACTGTTTTTT.

In this sample, this clonotype turned up a few times. The chain combines TRBV7-9 with TRBJ1-4; D gene unclear. Germline V gives CDR1 SEHNR, CDR2 FQNEAQ (reference sequence). V lost 1 base and J 6 bases, leaving 9 bases between the germline ends. The CDR3 contains 14 residues. The CDR3 region has the DNA TGTGCCAGCAGCTTAGACAGTCGAGATGAAAAACTGTTTTTT. Translation: CASSLDSRDEKLFF.

The chain employs TRBV12-3 or TRBV12-4 and TRBJ1-1; D is unresolved. V gave up 0 bases and J gave up 9 bases, with 14 bases separating them. The CDR3 totals 14 residues. As DNA, the CDR3 is TGTGCCAGCAGTTTAGCCTCGTCTATAAACCAAGCTTTCTTT. This gives the protein CASSLASSINQAFF.

The chain couples TRBV10-3 to TRBJ2-3; 9 bases agree with TRBD1. The CDR3 has 14 residues. The germline CDR1 and CDR2 sequences are ENHRY and SYGVKD. V lost 10 bases and J lost 4; bases outside the gene matches: 9. CDR3 coding DNA: TGTGCCACCCTCCGGGACAGGGTTTCAGATACGCAGTATTTT. This codes for CATLRDRVSDTQYF.

This clonotype has more than one count but fewer than ten. This CDR3 reads CASSFSAGGRNTQYF. The DNA of the CDR3 is TGTGCCAGTTCCTTCTCAGCGGGGGGGCGGAATACGCAGTATTTT. This rearrangement joins TRBV28 to TRBJ2-3; 10 positions match TRBD2. Germline V gene lookup returns CDR1 MDHEN and CDR2 SYDVKM. The CDR3 spans 15 residues. V dropped 9 bases and J dropped 7; count of bases not matched to a gene: 13.

V and J are TRBV5-1 and TRBJ2-3; possible D gene TRBD2, 6 bases. The CDR3 loop spans 15 amino acids. Germline V gene sequence: CDR1 SGHRS, CDR2 YFSETQ. Trimming pared 2 bases from V and 2 bases from J, leaving 12 bases between. CDR3 protein: CASSFGDSNTDTQYF. For the CDR3, the DNA is TGCGCCAGCAGCTTTGGGGACTCAAACACAGATACGCAGTATTTT.